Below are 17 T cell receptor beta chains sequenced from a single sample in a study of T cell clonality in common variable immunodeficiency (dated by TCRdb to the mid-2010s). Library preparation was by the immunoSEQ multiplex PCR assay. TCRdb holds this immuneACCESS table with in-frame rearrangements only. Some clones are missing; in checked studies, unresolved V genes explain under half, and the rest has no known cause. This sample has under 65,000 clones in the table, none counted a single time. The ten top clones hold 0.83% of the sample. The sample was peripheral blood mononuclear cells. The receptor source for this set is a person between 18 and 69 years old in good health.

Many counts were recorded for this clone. The CDR3 DNA, read in part, is TGTGCCAGTAGTATCCAGGGAGTAAACACCGGGGAG. This codes for CASSIQGVNTGE. The whole CDR3 protein reads CASSIQGVNTGELFF. The chain has TRBV19 and TRBJ2-2; either TRBD1 or TRBD2 may supply D (5 bases each). From the germline J gene comes the end of the CDR3, since the read stops 3 residues before it. V was clipped by 3 bases and J by 2 bases, with 10 bases between them. Germline values: CDR1 LNHDA, CDR2 SQIVND (reference sequence). The CDR3 totals 15 residues.

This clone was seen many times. CDR3: CASSPGTSGGAPETQYF. The sequenced CDR3 bases are TGTGCCAGCAGCCCAGGGACTAGCGGGGGGGCCCCAGAGACC. This chain links TRBV4-2 with TRBJ2-5, with 16 positions matching TRBD2. The read terminates 3 residues before the CDR3 end, so the remaining end is supplied by the germline J gene. There are 17 residues in the CDR3. Germline V lookup: CDR1 LGHNA, CDR2 YNFKEQ. V lost 4 bases, J lost 4 bases, and 6 bases stayed unmatched.

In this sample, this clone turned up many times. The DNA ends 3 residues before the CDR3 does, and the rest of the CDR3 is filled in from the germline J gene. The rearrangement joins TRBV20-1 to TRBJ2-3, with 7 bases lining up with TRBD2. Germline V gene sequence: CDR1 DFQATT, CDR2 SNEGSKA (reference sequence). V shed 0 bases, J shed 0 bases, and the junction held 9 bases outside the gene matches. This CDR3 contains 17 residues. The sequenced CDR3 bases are TGCAGTGCTAGAGACCCGGGACTACTAACTAGCACAGATACG. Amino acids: CSARDPGLLTSTDT. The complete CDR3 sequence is CSARDPGLLTSTDTQYF.

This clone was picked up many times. The sequenced CDR3 bases are TGTGCCAGCAGTGCGGGGACGGTAAACTATGGC. Protein sequence: CASSAGTVNYG. The complete CDR3 sequence is CASSAGTVNYGYTF. V gene TRBV12-3 or TRBV12-4 combines with J gene TRBJ1-2; D perhaps matches TRBD1 (5 bases). The read terminates 3 residues before the CDR3 end, so the remaining end is supplied by the germline J gene. This CDR3 has 14 amino acids. Trimming removed 5 bases at V and 2 bases at J, with 12 bases between.

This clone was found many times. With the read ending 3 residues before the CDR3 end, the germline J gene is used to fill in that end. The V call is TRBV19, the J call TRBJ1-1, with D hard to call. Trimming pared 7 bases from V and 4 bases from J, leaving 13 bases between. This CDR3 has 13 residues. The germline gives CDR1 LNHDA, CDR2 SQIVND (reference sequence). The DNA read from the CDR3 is TGTGCCAGTACCCCCCTCCCGGGCACTGAA. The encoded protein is CASTPLPGTE. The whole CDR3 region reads CASTPLPGTEAFF.

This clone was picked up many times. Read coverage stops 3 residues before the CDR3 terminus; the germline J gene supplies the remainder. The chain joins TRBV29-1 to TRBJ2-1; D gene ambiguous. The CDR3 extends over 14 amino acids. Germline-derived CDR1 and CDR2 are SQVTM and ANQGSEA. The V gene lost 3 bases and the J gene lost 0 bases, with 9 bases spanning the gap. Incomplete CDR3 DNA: TGCAGCGTTGATATAGGCGGCTCCTACAATGAG. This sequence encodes CSVDIGGSYNE. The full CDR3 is CSVDIGGSYNEQFF.

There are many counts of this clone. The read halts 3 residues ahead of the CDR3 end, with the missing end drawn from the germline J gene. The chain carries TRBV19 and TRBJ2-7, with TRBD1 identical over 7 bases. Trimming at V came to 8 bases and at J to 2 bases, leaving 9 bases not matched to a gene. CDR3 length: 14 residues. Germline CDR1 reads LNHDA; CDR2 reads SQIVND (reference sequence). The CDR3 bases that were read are TGTGCCAGTGTGGACACAGGGGCACCCTACGAG. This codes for CASVDTGAPYE. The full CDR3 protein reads CASVDTGAPYEQYF.

The CDR3 DNA, read in part, is TGTGCCAGCAGCTTGGGGGCTGGCGAG. Its translation: CASSLGAGE. From start to end, the CDR3 is CASSLGAGEQYF. The chain has TRBV11-2 and TRBJ2-7; D might be TRBD1 (6 bases). Read data end 3 residues before the CDR3 end; the end is taken from the germline J gene. This CDR3 is 12 amino acids long. Looked up from germline, CDR1 is SGHAT and CDR2 is FQNNGV. The V end lost 3 bases, the J end lost 6 bases, and 9 bases lay between the germline ends.

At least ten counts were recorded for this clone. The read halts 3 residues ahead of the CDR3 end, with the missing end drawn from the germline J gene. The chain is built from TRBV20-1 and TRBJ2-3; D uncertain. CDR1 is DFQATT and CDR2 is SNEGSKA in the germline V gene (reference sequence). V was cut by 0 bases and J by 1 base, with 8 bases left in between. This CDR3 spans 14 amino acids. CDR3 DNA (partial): TGCAGTGCTAGAGAGCCGGGTGGCACAGATACG. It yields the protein CSAREPGGTDT. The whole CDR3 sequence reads CSAREPGGTDTQYF.

The CDR3 is CASGTGFGQYF. CDR3 DNA, as far as it was read: TGTGCCAGCGGGACAGGGTTTGGT. The rearrangement joins TRBV19 to TRBJ2-4; 9 bases match TRBD1. The read comes to an end 3 residues before the CDR3 does, leaving the germline J gene to fill in the end. CDR1 LNHDA and CDR2 SQIVND come from the germline V gene (reference sequence). The CDR3 contains 11 residues.

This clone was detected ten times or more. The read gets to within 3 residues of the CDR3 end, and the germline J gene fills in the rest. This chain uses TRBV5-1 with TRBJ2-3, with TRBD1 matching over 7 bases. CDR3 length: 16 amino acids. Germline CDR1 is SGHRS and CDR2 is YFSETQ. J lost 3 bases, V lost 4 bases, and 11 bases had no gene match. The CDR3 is CASSRAAQGVTDTQYF. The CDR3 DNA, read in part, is TGCGCCAGCAGCCGAGCCGCTCAGGGGGTTACAGATACG.

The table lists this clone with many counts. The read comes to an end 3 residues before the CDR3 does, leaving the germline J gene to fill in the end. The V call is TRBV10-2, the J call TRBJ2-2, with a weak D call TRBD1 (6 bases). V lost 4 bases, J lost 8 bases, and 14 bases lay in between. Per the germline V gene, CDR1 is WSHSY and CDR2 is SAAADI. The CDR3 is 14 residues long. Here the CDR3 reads CASSGAGVVGELFF. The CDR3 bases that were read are TGCGCCAGCAGTGGGGCAGGGGTTGTGGGGGAG.

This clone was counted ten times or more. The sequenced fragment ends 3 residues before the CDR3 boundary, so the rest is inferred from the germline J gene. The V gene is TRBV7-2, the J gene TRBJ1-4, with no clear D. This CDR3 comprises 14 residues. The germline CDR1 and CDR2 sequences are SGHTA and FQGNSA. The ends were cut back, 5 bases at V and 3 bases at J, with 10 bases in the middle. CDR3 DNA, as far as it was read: TGTGCCAGCAGCCTAGATCAGGCTAATGAAAAA. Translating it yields CASSLDQANEK. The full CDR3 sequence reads CASSLDQANEKLFF.

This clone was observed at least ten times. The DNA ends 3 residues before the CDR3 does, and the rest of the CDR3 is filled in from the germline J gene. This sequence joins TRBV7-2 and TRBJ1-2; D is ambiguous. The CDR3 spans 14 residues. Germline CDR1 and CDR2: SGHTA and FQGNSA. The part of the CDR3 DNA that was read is TGTGCCAGCAGCTCCCCTGGAAGCGGCAGAGGC. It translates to CASSSPGSGRG. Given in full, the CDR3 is CASSSPGSGRGYTF.

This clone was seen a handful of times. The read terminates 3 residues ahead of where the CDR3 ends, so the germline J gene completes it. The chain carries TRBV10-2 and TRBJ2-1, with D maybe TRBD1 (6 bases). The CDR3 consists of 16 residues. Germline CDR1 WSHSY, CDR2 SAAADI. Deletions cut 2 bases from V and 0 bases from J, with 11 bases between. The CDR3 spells CASSEGRGISYNEQFF. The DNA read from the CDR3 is TGCGCCAGCAGTGAGGGCAGGGGTATCTCCTACAATGAG.

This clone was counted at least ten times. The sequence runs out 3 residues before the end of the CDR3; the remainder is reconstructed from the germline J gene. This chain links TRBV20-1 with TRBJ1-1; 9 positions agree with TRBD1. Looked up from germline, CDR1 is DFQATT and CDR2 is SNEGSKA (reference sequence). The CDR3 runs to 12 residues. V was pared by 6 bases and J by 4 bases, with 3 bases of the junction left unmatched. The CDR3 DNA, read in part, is TGCAGTGCGCGGACAGGGGTCACTGAA. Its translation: CSARTGVTE. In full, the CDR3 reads CSARTGVTEAFF.

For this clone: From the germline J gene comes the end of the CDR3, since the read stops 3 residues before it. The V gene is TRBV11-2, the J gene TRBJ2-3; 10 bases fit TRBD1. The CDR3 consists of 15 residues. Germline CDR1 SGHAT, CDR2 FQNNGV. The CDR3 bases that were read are TGTGCCAGCAGCTTAGGGGACAGGGGCAGGGAGACG. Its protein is CASSLGDRGRET. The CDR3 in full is CASSLGDRGRETQYF. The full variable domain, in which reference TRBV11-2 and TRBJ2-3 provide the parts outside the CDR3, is EAGVAQSPRYKIIEKRQSVAFWCNPISGHATLYWYQQILGQGPKLLIQFQNNGVVDDSQLPKDRFSAERLKGVDSTLKIQPAKLEDSAVYLCASSLGDRGRETQYFGPGTRLTVL.